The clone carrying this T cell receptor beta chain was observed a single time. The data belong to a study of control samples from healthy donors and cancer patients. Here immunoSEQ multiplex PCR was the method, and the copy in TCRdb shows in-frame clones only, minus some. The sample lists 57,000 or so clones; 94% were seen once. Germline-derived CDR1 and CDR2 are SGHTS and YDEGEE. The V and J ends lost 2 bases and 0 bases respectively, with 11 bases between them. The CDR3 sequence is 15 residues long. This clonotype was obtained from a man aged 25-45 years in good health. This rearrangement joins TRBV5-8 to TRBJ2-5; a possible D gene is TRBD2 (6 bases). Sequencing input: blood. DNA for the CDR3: TGTGCCAGCAGCTTTGGACGGGACTACCAAGAGACCCAGTACTTC. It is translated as CASSFGRDYQETQYF. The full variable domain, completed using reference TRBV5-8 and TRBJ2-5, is EAGVTQSPTHLIKTRGQQATLRCSPISGHTSVYWYQQALGLGLQFLLWYDEGEERNRGNFPPRFSGRQFPNYSSELNVNALELEDSALYLCASSFGRDYQETQYFGPGTRLLVL.